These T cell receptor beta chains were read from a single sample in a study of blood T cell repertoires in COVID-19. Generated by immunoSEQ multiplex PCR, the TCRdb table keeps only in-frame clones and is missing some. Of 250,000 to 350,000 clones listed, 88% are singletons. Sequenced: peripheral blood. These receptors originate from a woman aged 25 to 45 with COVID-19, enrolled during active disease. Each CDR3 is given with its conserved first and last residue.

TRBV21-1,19,CASSKREAGKEHSYNEQFF
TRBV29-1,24,CSVRGYHRFPRLHLAGDTTYEQYF
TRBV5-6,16,CASSFRDRGMVDTQYF
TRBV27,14,CASSLTSAAGEQYF
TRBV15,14,CATSREADNQPQHF
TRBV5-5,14,CASDRGLSNQPQHF
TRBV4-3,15,CASSQEGPSGREQFF
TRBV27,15,CASSASTGGVTEAFF
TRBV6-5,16,CASSSPRQGSNYGYTF
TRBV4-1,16,CASSQDPRGSDEKLFF
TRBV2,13,CASSDYQGYEQYF
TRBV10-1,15,CASSESAGPGDEQFF
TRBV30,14,CAWSLTGENTEAFF
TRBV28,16,CASSLERSFYNSPLHF
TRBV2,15,CASRSSGQGNQPQHF
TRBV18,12,CASSLSGREQYF
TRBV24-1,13,CATSVEGNQPQHF